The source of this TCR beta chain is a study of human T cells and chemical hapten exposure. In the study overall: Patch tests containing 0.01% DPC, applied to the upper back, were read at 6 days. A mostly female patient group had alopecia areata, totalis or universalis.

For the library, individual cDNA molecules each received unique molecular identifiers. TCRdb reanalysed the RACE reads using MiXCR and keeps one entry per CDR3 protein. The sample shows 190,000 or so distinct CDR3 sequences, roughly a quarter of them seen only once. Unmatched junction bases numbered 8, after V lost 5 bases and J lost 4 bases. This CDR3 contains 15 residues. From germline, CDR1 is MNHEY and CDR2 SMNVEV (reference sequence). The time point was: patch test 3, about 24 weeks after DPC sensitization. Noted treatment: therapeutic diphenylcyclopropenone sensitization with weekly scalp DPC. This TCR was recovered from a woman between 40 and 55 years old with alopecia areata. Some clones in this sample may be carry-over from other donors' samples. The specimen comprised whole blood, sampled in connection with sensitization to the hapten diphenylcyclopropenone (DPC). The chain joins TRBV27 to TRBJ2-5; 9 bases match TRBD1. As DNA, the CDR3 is TGTGCCAGCAGTGTCGGGACAGGGAGTCGAGAGACCCAGTACTTC. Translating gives CASSVGTGSRETQYF.